The 31 T cell receptor beta chains presented below share a single source sample, sequenced in a study of T cell changes during pregnancy in multiple sclerosis. Only in-frame clones appear in the TCRdb table, and some are missing; sequencing was by immunoSEQ multiplex PCR. The table shows 65,000 to 95,000 clones, with approximately 91% occurring only once. Sequencing was performed on peripheral blood, taken before pregnancy. These receptors were taken from a female donor with multiple sclerosis, enrolled in a pregnancy study.

This clone appeared once. V is TRBV5-6 and J is TRBJ2-7, with 8 bases that match TRBD1. V shed 2 bases, J shed 3 bases, and the junction held 4 bases outside the gene matches. CDR1 is SGHDT and CDR2 is YYEEEE in the germline V gene. The length of the CDR3 is 14 residues. In DNA form, the CDR3 reads TGTGCCAGCAGCTTTTACAGGGGGATCTACGAGCAGTACTTC. Its protein is CASSFYRGIYEQYF.

This clone appeared a single time. V is TRBV4-3 and J is TRBJ2-3, with TRBD1 identical over 10 bases. Germline loops: CDR1 LGHNA, CDR2 YSLEER. The V segment lost 1 base and the J segment 0 bases; nucleotides outside the gene matches: 7. The CDR3 runs to 18 residues. The CDR3 here is CASSQGTGGLLSTDTQYF. As DNA, the CDR3 is TGCGCCAGCAGCCAAGGGACAGGGGGACTACTAAGCACAGATACGCAGTATTTT.

The genes are TRBV7-2 and TRBJ1-3, with D tentatively TRBD1 (5 bases). Trimming shortened V by 4 bases and J by 1 base, and 17 bases separated the two germline ends. The germline V gene encodes CDR1 SGHTA and CDR2 FQGNSA. The CDR3 loop spans 17 amino acids. DNA for the CDR3: TGTGCCAGCAGCTCTTATCCACCCAGGGTGTCTGGAAACACCATATATTTT. This gives the protein CASSSYPPRVSGNTIYF.

Here the CDR3 DNA reads TGTGCCAGCAAGCAATTAGCGGGCCCCGGGGAGCTGTTTTTT. Encoded protein: CASKQLAGPGELFF. V gene TRBV2 combines with J gene TRBJ2-2, with 7 positions matching TRBD2. V lost 7 bases and J lost 6; bases outside the gene matches: 8. Germline V CDR1 and CDR2: SNHLY, FYNNEI. The CDR3 sequence is 14 residues long. Full variable domain (missing parts from reference TRBV2 and TRBJ2-2): EPEVTQTPSHQVTQMGQEVILRCVPISNHLYFYWYRQILGQKVEFLVSFYNNEISEKSEIFDDQFSVERPDGSNFTLKIRSTKLEDSAMYFCASKQLAGPGELFFGEGSRLTVL.

CDR3 nucleotide sequence: TGTGCCAGCAGCTGGGCCGGGGACTATGGCTACACCTTC. As protein: CASSWAGDYGYTF. The chain links TRBV5-6 to TRBJ1-2; D gene unclear. V was shortened by 3 bases and J by 3 bases, with 9 bases between the two germline ends. Looked up from germline, CDR1 is SGHDT and CDR2 is YYEEEE. The CDR3 runs to 13 residues.

The V call is TRBV29-1, the J call TRBJ1-1; the D gene is possibly TRBD1 (6 bases). This CDR3 is 11 amino acids long. Trimming removed 4 bases at V and 7 bases at J, with 10 bases between. Germline V gives CDR1 SQVTM, CDR2 ANQGSEA. This CDR3 reads CSVVQGFEAFF. Here the CDR3 DNA reads TGCAGCGTTGTACAGGGTTTTGAAGCTTTCTTT.

J is TRBJ2-2 and V is TRBV7-3; 8 nucleotides match TRBD2. Germline lookup yields CDR1 SGHTA and CDR2 FQGTGA. J gave up 2 bases and V 8 bases, and 1 base lay outside the gene matches. The CDR3 contains 13 residues. The chain's CDR3 is CASAGGNTGELFF. CDR3 in DNA: TGTGCCAGCGCGGGGGGAAACACCGGGGAGCTGTTTTTT.

On this clone itself: Distinct nucleotide sequences in the sample also encode this CDR3. The V and J genes are TRBV29-1 and TRBJ1-2; 12 nucleotides match TRBD1. J was trimmed by 4 bases and V by 7 bases; bases with no gene match: 4. The CDR3 runs 13 residues. Germline V lookup: CDR1 SQVTM, CDR2 ANQGSEA. The CDR3 sequence: CSASGQGAYGYTF. The CDR3 region has the DNA TGCAGCGCCTCGGGACAGGGGGCCTATGGCTACACCTTC.

The V gene is TRBV2, the J gene TRBJ1-1; tentatively, D is TRBD1 (6 bases). Germline V gene sequence: CDR1 SNHLY, CDR2 FYNNEI. The CDR3 length is 13 residues. Trimming removed 4 bases at V and 4 bases at J, with 10 bases between. This CDR3 reads CASSGTGSTEAFF. The CDR3 DNA reads TGTGCCAGCAGTGGAACAGGGTCCACTGAAGCTTTCTTT.

The chain joins TRBV28 to TRBJ2-2; D is possibly TRBD1 (6 bases). The CDR3 has 11 amino acids. V was shortened by 8 bases and J by 7 bases, with 8 bases between the two germline ends. CDR1 MDHEN and CDR2 SYDVKM come from the germline V gene. The CDR3 region is CASQGRGELFF. CDR3 nucleotides: TGTGCCAGCCAGGGGCGCGGGGAGCTGTTTTTT. The variable domain in full, completed from reference TRBV28 and TRBJ2-2, reads DVKVTQSSRYLVKRTGEKVFLECVQDMDHENMFWYRQDPGLGLRLIYFSYDVKMKEKGDIPEGYSVSREKKERFSLILESASTNQTSMYLCASQGRGELFFGEGSRLTVL.

The V call is TRBV7-2, the J call TRBJ2-5; possible D gene TRBD2, 6 bases. Germline loops: CDR1 SGHTA, CDR2 FQGNSA. The CDR3 has 13 residues. Between the trimmed V and J ends, which lost 8 bases and 4 bases, there was a span of 14 bases. The CDR3 loop reads CASAGSGRETQYF. In DNA, the CDR3 is TGTGCCAGCGCCGGGTCCGGGAGAGAGACCCAGTACTTC. Complete variable domain (other parts from reference TRBV7-2 and TRBJ2-5): GAGVSQSPSNKVTEKGKDVELRCDPISGHTALYWYRQSLGQGLEFLIYFQGNSAPDKSGLPSDRFSAERTGGSVSTLTIQRTQQEDSAVYLCASAGSGRETQYFGPGTRLLVL.

The CDR3 reads CSTATGDEQYF. The CDR3 DNA reads as TGCAGCACCGCCACAGGGGACGAGCAGTACTTC. The rearrangement uses TRBV29-1 and TRBJ2-7, with TRBD1 identical over 7 bases. Trimming at V came to 8 bases and at J to 5 bases, leaving 6 bases not matched to a gene. The CDR3 runs 11 residues. The germline CDR1 and CDR2 sequences are SQVTM and ANQGSEA.

The chain carries TRBV18 and TRBJ2-1, with TRBD1 identical over 8 bases. From germline, CDR1 is KGHSH and CDR2 LQKENI. CDR3 length equals 17 residues. J gave up 4 bases and V 4 bases, and 12 bases lay outside the gene matches. The CDR3 region has the DNA TGTGCCAGCTCACACGGTGCCACCGGGACAGGATACAATGAGCAGTTCTTC. Its translation is CASSHGATGTGYNEQFF.

This rearrangement joins TRBV5-1 to TRBJ2-1; TRBD1 agrees at 8 bases. This CDR3 region has 16 residues. V shed 3 bases, J shed 4 bases, and the junction held 9 bases outside the gene matches. Germline V gene data show CDR1 as SGHRS and CDR2 as YFSETQ. DNA for the CDR3: TGCGCCAGCAGCTCCATTCCCGGGACAGGTTACAATGAGCAGTTCTTC. As protein: CASSSIPGTGYNEQFF. Filled out from reference TRBV5-1 and TRBJ2-1, the complete variable domain reads KAGVTQTPRYLIKTRGQQVTLSCSPISGHRSVSWYQQTPGQGLQFLFEYFSETQRNKGNFPGRFSGRQFSNSRSEMNVSTLELGDSALYLCASSSIPGTGYNEQFFGPGTRLTVL.

The genes are TRBV30 and TRBJ1-1; D uncertain. The CDR3 is made up of 13 amino acids. CDR1 and CDR2 from the germline V gene are GTSNPN and SVGIG (reference sequence). Trimming took 3 bases from V and 5 from J, leaving 13 bases between them. The CDR3 sequence is CAWSYGEWTEAFF. For the CDR3, the DNA is TGTGCCTGGAGCTATGGTGAGTGGACTGAAGCTTTCTTT.

The table lists this clone with a count of one. The chain links TRBV30 to TRBJ1-3; D ambiguous. The CDR3 has 11 amino acids. Germline lookup yields CDR1 GTSNPN and CDR2 SVGIG (reference sequence). V was pared by 5 bases and J by 4 bases, with 6 bases between. The CDR3 sequence is CAWSSGNTIYF. CDR3 DNA sequence: TGTGCCTGGTCTTCGGGAAACACCATATATTTT.

This chain connects TRBV7-3 to TRBJ2-3; 9 nucleotides match TRBD2. This CDR3 has 13 residues. Trimming at V came to 5 bases and at J to 4 bases, leaving 1 base not matched to a gene. Germline-derived CDR1 and CDR2 are SGHTA and FQGTGA. DNA of the CDR3: TGTGCCAGCAGCCGCGGGGGGGCAGATACGCAGTATTTT. Translation: CASSRGGADTQYF.

The rearrangement joins TRBV23-1 to TRBJ1-2, with TRBD1 identical over 9 bases. TRBV23-1 is filed as an ORF, its function uncertain. This CDR3 contains 14 residues. Trimming took 4 bases from V and 3 from J; bases not matched to a gene: 3. For the CDR3, the DNA is TGCGCCAGCAGTCGGACAGGGGTTTACTATGGCTACACCTTC. Protein: CASSRTGVYYGYTF.

This chain joins TRBV6-5 and TRBJ1-1; 9 bases agree with TRBD1. The CDR3 sequence is 15 residues long. Trimming cost V 7 bases and J 4 bases; bases outside gene matches: 10. Germline assignment: CDR1 MNHEY and CDR2 SVGAGI. In DNA, the CDR3 is TGTGCCAGCATTACGGACAGGGGTCGGGGCACTGAAGCTTTCTTT. Its translation: CASITDRGRGTEAFF.

The V gene is TRBV9, the J gene TRBJ1-3, with D perhaps TRBD1 (6 bases). Germline CDR1 and CDR2: SGDLS and YYNGEE. The CDR3 runs 14 residues. V was pared by 0 bases and J by 4 bases, with 8 bases between. CDR3 nucleotides: TGTGCCAGCAGCGTAGGGACAGCCGGAAACACCATATATTTT. Amino acids: CASSVGTAGNTIYF.

The chain links TRBV5-6 to TRBJ1-5, with a possible D match to TRBD1 (5 bases). The CDR3 loop spans 16 amino acids. With 0 bases removed from V and 11 bases from J, the gap between germline ends came to 21 bases. The germline CDR1 and CDR2 sequences are SGHDT and YYEEEE. The CDR3 nucleotides are TGTGCCAGCAGCTTGGAGTCTGGCGGGACTCTTGCGTCCCAGCATTTT. This codes for CASSLESGGTLASQHF.

The chain recombines TRBV2 with TRBJ2-1; 9 bases match TRBD2. V trimming: 2 bases; J trimming: 9 bases; junction bases outside the gene matches: 8. Germline V gene sequence: CDR1 SNHLY, CDR2 FYNNEI. The CDR3 contains 15 residues. The CDR3 nucleotides read TGTGCCAGCAGTGAACGCGGGGGGGTCTGGGGTGAGCAGTTCTTC. Protein product: CASSERGGVWGEQFF.

The chain is built from TRBV27 and TRBJ2-1; 7 bases match TRBD1. Trimming cost V 7 bases and J 6 bases; bases outside gene matches: 15. CDR3 size: 16 residues. Germline V gene sequence: CDR1 MNHEY, CDR2 SMNVEV (reference sequence). CDR3 in amino acids: CASTLGATGSGNEQFF. The CDR3 DNA sequence: TGTGCCAGCACCCTAGGGGCGACAGGGTCCGGCAATGAGCAGTTCTTC.

With respect to this clone: Its ends do not fully match the called genes, so a read error is possible. The chain uses TRBV7-9 and TRBJ1-3; D unclear. CDR3 size: 13 residues. Germline V gene lookup returns CDR1 SEHNR and CDR2 FQNEAQ (reference sequence). The CDR3 protein is CASSLGLASPVDF. DNA for the CDR3: TGTGCCAGCAGCTTAGGTTTGGCCTCACCAGTCGATTTT.

The rearrangement joins TRBV4-1 to TRBJ2-3, with 9 bases identical to TRBD2. Germline trimming cut 5 bases from V and 2 bases from J; bases unmatched to any gene: 8. The CDR3 length is 16 residues. Germline V lookup: CDR1 MGHRA, CDR2 YSYEKL. The CDR3 protein is CASSARLAESTDTQYF. Here the CDR3 DNA reads TGCGCCAGCAGCGCCAGACTAGCGGAATCCACAGATACGCAGTATTTT.

V gene TRBV9 combines with J gene TRBJ2-5, with 10 bases fitting TRBD2. Germline CDR1 SGDLS, CDR2 YYNGEE. The V segment lost 0 bases and the J segment 4 bases; nucleotides outside the gene matches: 6. The CDR3 is 16 residues long. DNA for the CDR3: TGTGCCAGCAGCGTAGGAGAAGCGGGGGGGGGAGAGACCCAGTACTTC. Translated: CASSVGEAGGGETQYF.

V and J are TRBV18 and TRBJ2-1, with 12 bases that match TRBD1. The CDR3 has 16 residues. Germline CDR1 KGHSH, CDR2 LQKENI. V shed 3 bases and J 8 bases; nucleotides not matched to a gene: 8. The CDR3: CASSPWDRGRGDEQFF. CDR3 sequence (DNA): TGTGCCAGCTCACCCTGGGACAGGGGGCGCGGAGATGAGCAGTTCTTC.

The rearrangement links TRBV11-2 to TRBJ2-7; possible D gene TRBD1, 6 bases. Trimming left V 5 bases short and J 0 bases short, with 11 bases between. This CDR3 comprises 14 residues. Per germline, CDR1 SGHAT and CDR2 FQNNGV. Written as DNA, the CDR3 is TGTGCCAGCAGCCAAAGGACAGACTCCTACGAGCAGTACTTC. Translating gives CASSQRTDSYEQYF.

This sequence joins TRBV9 and TRBJ2-1; possibly TRBD2 for D (6 bases). V was cut by 0 bases and J by 8 bases, with 15 bases left in between. CDR3 length equals 15 residues. Per the germline V gene, CDR1 is SGDLS and CDR2 is YYNGEE. Here the CDR3 reads CASSVGAGHSDEQFF. The CDR3 DNA reads TGTGCCAGCAGCGTAGGGGCGGGGCACTCGGATGAGCAGTTCTTC.

This chain connects TRBV6-4 to TRBJ2-3; D remains ambiguous. The CDR3 totals 13 residues. CDR1 and CDR2 (germline): MRHNA, SNTAGT. Deletions cut 0 bases from V and 6 bases from J, with 7 bases between. The CDR3 is CASSDSSFDTQYF. CDR3 sequence (DNA): TGTGCCAGCAGTGACTCTAGTTTCGATACGCAGTATTTT.

The genes are TRBV19 and TRBJ1-5; 11 nucleotides match TRBD1. Germline-derived CDR1 and CDR2 are LNHDA and SQIVND (reference sequence). The CDR3 has 15 amino acids. The V gene end was trimmed by 1 base and the J gene end by 5 bases; junction bases not matched to a gene: 1. The CDR3 loop reads CASSIGDRGYQPQHF. The CDR3 DNA is TGTGCCAGTAGTATAGGGGACAGGGGGTATCAGCCCCAGCATTTT.